This T cell receptor beta chain is from a study of CD8+ T cells in alopecia areata. Study-wide findings and caveats: Scalp lesions, especially in alopecia totalis/universalis, had higher clonality than normal scalp. Scalp sequencing also captures normal skin's resident alphabeta T cells.

Concerning this clone: The target antigen is unknown.

V was cut by 3 bases and J by 3 bases, with 6 bases left in between. The CDR3 is made up of 12 amino acids. From germline, CDR1 is LNHNV and CDR2 YYDKDF (reference sequence). It was from PBMCs that CD4+ and CD8+ T cells were sorted. Following extraction, RNA underwent reverse transcription to cDNA, which served as the sequencing template. Only in-frame clones appear in the TCRdb table, and some are missing; sequencing was by immunoSEQ multiplex PCR. The repertoire holds 150,000 or so clones, with about three fifths as singletons. The sequences come from CD4+ T cells sorted from blood, collected at week 0. The TCR comes from a human donor with alopecia areata. The rearrangement joins TRBV15 to TRBJ2-7, with D unresolved. CDR3 sequence reads: CATSRDGYEQYF. CDR3 in DNA: TGTGCCACCAGCAGGGACGGCTACGAGCAGTACTTC.